This T cell receptor beta chain was found in a study of technical replicates of blood from several donors (dated by TCRdb to 2017 to 2019). Library preparation employed the immunoSEQ multiplex PCR assay. TCRdb provides this immuneACCESS table in a form limited to in-frame rearrangements. Some clones are lacking; in checked studies, under half of them reflect an unresolved V gene, and why the rest are absent is not known. A total of more than 90,000 clones appear in this sample, 95% to 97% of them only once. Around 0.37% of the sample lies in the top ten. With regard to this clone: There is no known antigen for this receptor. Within one base of it there is no much larger clone, and no base qualities were kept.

The CDR3 spans 19 residues, from the cysteine through the phenylalanine. Left in the record is the CDR3 DNA by itself, 57 bases read in frame from the first base. Via the germline V gene (reference sequence), CDR1 is PRHDT and CDR2 FYEKMQ. Trimming leaves V shorter by 5 bases and J shorter by 5 bases, with the junction holding 18 bases beyond the gene matches. The sequence was obtained from a human donor in good health. Input material: T cells isolated from PBMCs. The V gene is TRBV13 and the J gene is TRBJ2-1, and TRBD2 matches 10 of the central bases. The DNA sequence reads TGTGCCAGCAGCCCCGTTGGGCTAGCGGGAGCCTATACACACAATGAGCAGTTCTTC. Its translation is CASSPVGLAGAYTHNEQFF.